These 14 T cell receptor beta chains were sequenced from one sample in a study of shared clonotypes between healthy human individuals. Method: immunoSEQ multiplex PCR; TCRdb's copy keeps in-frame clones and lacks some. The data hold roughly 2.4 million clones, with approximately 95% observed a single time. Sample: naive CD4+ T cells sorted from blood. Subset defined: CD45RA+ positively selected. These receptors were obtained from a man aged 18 to 29 in good health.

This chain uses TRBV30 with TRBJ1-2; D gene uncertain. The CDR3 contains 14 residues. Germline loops: CDR1 GTSNPN, CDR2 SVGIG (reference sequence). Trimming removed 0 bases at V and 4 bases at J, with 12 bases between. CDR3 DNA: TGTGCCTGGAGTGTATACCCAGGCTCCTATGGCTACACCTTC. Encoded protein: CAWSVYPGSYGYTF. Complete variable domain (other parts from reference TRBV30 and TRBJ1-2): SQTIHQWPATLVQPVGSPLSLECTVEGTSNPNLYWYRQAAGRGLQLLFYSVGIGQISSEVPQNLSASRPQDRQFILSSKKLLLSDSGFYLCAWSVYPGSYGYTFGSGTRLTVV.

The V call is TRBV18, the J call TRBJ2-2, with D tentatively TRBD2 (6 bases). The CDR3 extends over 15 amino acids. Germline CDR1 and CDR2: KGHSH and LQKENI. The germline V and J ends were trimmed by 5 bases and 6 bases, with 16 bases remaining between them. This CDR3 reads CASSGDLRGPGELFF. The CDR3 DNA sequence: TGTGCCAGCTCAGGGGATCTGCGGGGACCCGGGGAGCTGTTTTTT. The full variable domain, with the rest looked up from reference TRBV18 and TRBJ2-2, is NAGVMQNPRHLVRRRGQEARLRCSPMKGHSHVYWYRQLPEEGLKFMVYLQKENIIDESGMPKERFSAEFPKEGPSILRIQQVVRGDSAAYFCASSGDLRGPGELFFGEGSRLTVL.

The chain carries TRBV4-2 and TRBJ1-5, with TRBD1 matching 7 bases. V lost 1 base, J lost 7 bases, and 7 bases stayed unmatched. The germline CDR1 and CDR2 sequences are LGHNA and YNFKEQ. The CDR3 sequence is 15 residues long. CDR3 coding DNA: TGTGCCAGCAGCCAAGGGTGGCAGGGGGTACAGCCCCAGCATTTT. Translating gives CASSQGWQGVQPQHF.

The chain recombines TRBV2 with TRBJ2-2; D gene unclear. The CDR3 contains 13 residues. Germline CDR1 is SNHLY and CDR2 is FYNNEI. V was shortened by 8 bases and J by 4 bases, with 11 bases between the two germline ends. As DNA, the CDR3 is TGTGCCAGCCGCCGAGAGGCCACCGGGGAGCTGTTTTTT. Amino acid sequence: CASRREATGELFF.

This chain joins TRBV10-3 and TRBJ2-3; 14 bases align to TRBD2. The CDR3 runs to 17 residues. The junction had 8 bases not matched to a gene; V was cut back by 6 bases and J by 3 bases. Germline V gives CDR1 ENHRY, CDR2 SYGVKD. The CDR3 DNA reads TGTGCCATCAGCCAGGGACTAGCGGGAGTAGGTACAGATACGCAGTATTTT. Translated, it gives CAISQGLAGVGTDTQYF.

CDR3 region: CASSFFLTSGSIVEQYF. The DNA for the CDR3 is TGTGCCAGCAGCTTTTTTTTAACTAGCGGGAGTATAGTTGAGCAGTACTTC. The chain combines TRBV5-6 with TRBJ2-7, with 11 positions matching TRBD2. Germline values: CDR1 SGHDT, CDR2 YYEEEE. The CDR3 is 17 residues long. The junction had 14 bases not matched to a gene; V was cut back by 2 bases and J by 7 bases.

V usage is TRBV11-3 and J usage is TRBJ2-4, with D perhaps given as TRBD1 or TRBD2 (5 bases each). CDR1 is SGHNT, CDR2 YENEEA, per germline. V lost 3 bases to trimming and J lost 11 bases, with 14 bases between them. CDR3 size: 13 residues. The CDR3 DNA reads TGTGCCAGCAGCTTGGGACCGCCGGACCTTCAGTACTTC. Translating gives CASSLGPPDLQYF.

The V call is TRBV6-5, the J call TRBJ2-5; 7 nucleotides align to TRBD1. Germline V gene data show CDR1 as MNHEY and CDR2 as SVGAGI. The V and J ends lost 5 bases and 4 bases, in that order; junction bases with no gene match: 10. There are 15 residues in the CDR3. CDR3 amino acids: CASSTTGQPAETQYF. The CDR3 nucleotides are TGTGCCAGCAGTACAACGGGACAGCCGGCAGAGACCCAGTACTTC.

The J gene is TRBJ2-1, the V gene TRBV14; D gene ambiguous. The germline V and J ends were trimmed by 0 bases and 0 bases, with 6 bases remaining between them. In germline, CDR1 is SGHDN, CDR2 FVKESK. The CDR3 totals 15 residues. CDR3 amino acids: CASSQDSGSYNEQFF. CDR3 DNA: TGTGCCAGCAGCCAAGATTCGGGCTCCTACAATGAGCAGTTCTTC.

This chain joins TRBV7-2 and TRBJ2-1; D ambiguous. Germline CDR1 SGHTA, CDR2 FQGNSA. With 5 bases removed from V and 12 bases from J, the gap between germline ends came to 17 bases. This CDR3 region has 13 residues. CDR3 amino acids: CASSPPGTMRQFF. The DNA for the CDR3 is TGTGCCAGCAGCCCCCCGGGTACAATGAGGCAGTTCTTC.

Turning to this clone: A read error may produce the germline difference seen at one junction end. This rearrangement joins TRBV27 to TRBJ2-5; D may be TRBD2 (6 bases). The germline V gene encodes CDR1 MNHEY and CDR2 SMNVEV (reference sequence). The CDR3 totals 15 residues. CDR3 sequence reads: CASSLGATRGETKYF. CDR3 bases: TGTGCCAGCAGTTTAGGGGCGACTAGGGGAGAGACCAAGTACTTC.

This chain links TRBV28 with TRBJ2-6, with D unresolved. The V end lost 5 bases, the J end lost 2 bases, and 7 bases lay between the germline ends. CDR1 is MDHEN, CDR2 SYDVKM, per germline. There are 14 residues in the CDR3. For the CDR3, the DNA is TGTGCCAGCAGTAACCCTCCTGGGGCCAACGTCCTGACTTTC. Its translation is CASSNPPGANVLTF.

Only a few counts were recorded for this clone. The chain combines TRBV7-2 with TRBJ2-1; TRBD2 aligns across 12 bases. The germline CDR1 and CDR2 sequences are SGHTA and FQGNSA. J lost 7 bases, V lost 5 bases, and 6 bases had no gene match. CDR3 size: 15 residues. The CDR3 nucleotides read TGTGCCAGCAGCGGCGGGACTAGCGGGTTGAATGAGCAGTTCTTC. As protein: CASSGGTSGLNEQFF.

V is TRBV6-6 and J is TRBJ2-1; tentative D call: TRBD2 (6 bases). This CDR3 has 13 amino acids. V was trimmed by 2 bases and J by 9 bases, leaving 11 bases between them. CDR1 is MNHNY and CDR2 is SVGAGI in the germline V gene (reference sequence). CDR3 sequence: CASSYAGLPEQFF. The CDR3 DNA reads TGTGCCAGCAGTTACGCGGGACTGCCTGAGCAGTTCTTC.